The source of this T cell receptor beta chain is a study of Ad26.COV2.S vaccination and SARS-CoV-2 variants. Study context: Enrollment placed the donor in the COV1001 Ad26.COV2.S trial arm.

Trimming took 6 bases from V and 0 from J; bases not matched to a gene: 13. Per germline, CDR1 KGHSH and CDR2 LQKENI. This CDR3 comprises 18 residues. This sample's treatment: roughly 20 received Ad26.COV2.S at low or high dose, single or two shots; roughly 5 received placebo; per-sample allocation not given. Material that was analyzed had been drawn on day 63 after the first vaccine or placebo injection. The study used a vaccine consisting of an Ad26 vector that expressed Wuhan-strain SARS-CoV-2 spike. Sequenced by immunoSEQ multiplex PCR; TCRdb stores in-frame clones only, minus some. The sample has roughly 330,000 clones; roughly 90% are singletons.

Source: peripheral blood, taken in a trial of Ad26.COV2.S vaccine versus placebo. The genes are TRBV18 and TRBJ1-5; 8 nucleotides align to TRBD1. The TCR sequence derives from a person between 18 and 65 years old who received the Ad26.COV2.S COVID-19 vaccine or a placebo. The CDR3 reads CASSNTGGGFYSNQPQHF. In nucleotides, the CDR3 is TGTGCCAGCTCCAACACAGGGGGTGGGTTTTATAGCAATCAGCCCCAGCATTTT.